A selection of T cell receptor beta chains follows, all from one sample in a study of shared clonotypes between healthy human individuals. Here immunoSEQ multiplex PCR was the method, and the copy in TCRdb shows in-frame clones only, minus some. The sample lists about 2.4 million clones; 80% to 95% were seen once. The sample consisted of naive CD4+ T cells from PBMCs. The receptors were gathered from a young man in good health. Some clones in this sample may be carry-over from other donors' samples. Both conserved end residues are trimmed from each CDR3.

cdr3_aa: ASSPDFVPAGEKLF
v_call: TRBV18
j_call: TRBJ1-4

cdr3_aa: ASSTPRGASGNTIY
v_call: TRBV25-1
j_call: TRBJ1-3

cdr3_aa: ASSSRQTGELF
v_call: TRBV7-2
j_call: TRBJ2-2

cdr3_aa: ASGRGSANTEAF
v_call: TRBV6-6
j_call: TRBJ1-1

cdr3_aa: ASSLTGQGNTEAF
v_call: TRBV7-3
j_call: TRBJ1-1

cdr3_aa: ASSPQLNYGYT
v_call: TRBV5-8
j_call: TRBJ1-2

cdr3_aa: ASSVGTNQPQH
v_call: TRBV19
j_call: TRBJ1-5

cdr3_aa: ASSLTPGPIQY
v_call: TRBV7-9
j_call: TRBJ2-4

cdr3_aa: ASSLGTGGSEKLF
v_call: TRBV19
j_call: TRBJ1-4

cdr3_aa: ASSARTITYNEQF
v_call: TRBV5-1
j_call: TRBJ2-1

cdr3_aa: ASRTVDSPLH
v_call: TRBV2
j_call: TRBJ1-6

cdr3_aa: ASSGRPGQGKYEQY
v_call: TRBV7-6
j_call: TRBJ2-7

cdr3_aa: ASSQGIVAHPEQF
v_call: TRBV14
j_call: TRBJ2-1

cdr3_aa: SVETSSTEAF
v_call: TRBV29-1
j_call: TRBJ1-1

cdr3_aa: ASLGGTSAYNEQF
v_call: TRBV28
j_call: TRBJ2-1

cdr3_aa: ATSRGPVGSNEQF
v_call: TRBV15
j_call: TRBJ2-1

cdr3_aa: ASSLLGTGGQPQH
v_call: TRBV7-2
j_call: TRBJ1-5

cdr3_aa: ASSNPGHSRRPGANVLT
v_call: TRBV19
j_call: TRBJ2-6

cdr3_aa: ASTDSSYEQY
v_call: TRBV6-5
j_call: -

cdr3_aa: ASSPNLGGAYNEQF
v_call: TRBV7-7
j_call: TRBJ2-1

cdr3_aa: ASSLRGRESYNEQF
v_call: TRBV7-6
j_call: TRBJ2-1

cdr3_aa: ASTRTGSGANVLT
v_call: TRBV6-1
j_call: TRBJ2-6

cdr3_aa: ASSYSIGMSF
v_call: TRBV6-5
j_call: TRBJ1-1

cdr3_aa: ASSVGAGLAGVGTYNEQF
v_call: TRBV6-1
j_call: TRBJ2-1

cdr3_aa: ASSSFGGRASDTQY
v_call: TRBV28
j_call: TRBJ2-3

cdr3_aa: ASSLDPGDNTEAF
v_call: TRBV5-4
j_call: TRBJ1-1

cdr3_aa: ATSREPGEMETQY
v_call: TRBV18
j_call: TRBJ2-5

cdr3_aa: ASSAPDRAYEQY
v_call: TRBV19
j_call: TRBJ2-7

cdr3_aa: AWSPTARRQTQY
v_call: TRBV30
j_call: TRBJ2-5

cdr3_aa: ASSQDSGGRSGNTIY
v_call: TRBV4-2
j_call: TRBJ1-3

cdr3_aa: ASSVGSGRGLRTDTQY
v_call: TRBV9
j_call: TRBJ2-3

cdr3_aa: ASSRGGSGNTIY
v_call: TRBV28
j_call: TRBJ1-3

cdr3_aa: ASRTSGSGYYEQY
v_call: TRBV28
j_call: TRBJ2-7

cdr3_aa: ASSHQWDYSNQPQH
v_call: TRBV7-3
j_call: TRBJ1-5

cdr3_aa: SALGRSTQY
v_call: TRBV20-1
j_call: TRBJ2-4